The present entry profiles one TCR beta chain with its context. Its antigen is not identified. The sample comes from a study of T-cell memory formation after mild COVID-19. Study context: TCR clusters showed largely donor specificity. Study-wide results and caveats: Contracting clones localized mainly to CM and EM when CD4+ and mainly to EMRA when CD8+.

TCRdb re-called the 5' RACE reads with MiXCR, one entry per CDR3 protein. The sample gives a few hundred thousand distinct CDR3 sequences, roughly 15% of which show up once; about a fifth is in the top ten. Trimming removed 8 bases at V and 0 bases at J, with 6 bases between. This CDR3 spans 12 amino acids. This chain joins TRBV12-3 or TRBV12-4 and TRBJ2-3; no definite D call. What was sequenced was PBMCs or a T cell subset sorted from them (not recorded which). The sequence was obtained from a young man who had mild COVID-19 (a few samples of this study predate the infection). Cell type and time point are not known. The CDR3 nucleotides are TGTGCCAGCTTCGCGAGCACAGATACGCAGTATTTT. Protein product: CASFASTDTQYF.